This T cell receptor (beta chain) was sequenced in a study of blood T cell repertoires in COVID-19. V was trimmed by 4 bases and J by 8 bases, leaving 9 bases between them. The CDR3 loop spans 13 amino acids. Libraries were prepared by immunoSEQ multiplex PCR; TCRdb keeps only in-frame clonotypes and omits some of them. The data show under 450,000 clones, with roughly 87% seen just once and 2.5% to 3% held by the top ten. The sequenced sample was PBMCs or T cells enriched from blood (not recorded which). The rearrangement uses TRBV12-3 or TRBV12-4 and TRBJ1-6, with D unclear. This clonotype was sampled from a woman in her twenties or thirties who had recovered from COVID-19. The CDR3 coding sequence is TGTGCCAGCAGTTCCCGTCGGGATTCACCCCTCCACTTT. Residues: CASSSRRDSPLHF.